The 10 T cell receptor beta chains listed next were all sequenced from one sample in a study of T cell responses to AZD1222 COVID-19 vaccine. Sequenced by immunoSEQ multiplex PCR; TCRdb stores in-frame clones only, minus some. Of some 110,000 clones listed, about 86% are singletons. Sequencing used peripheral blood, obtained 28 days after the second AZD1222 dose. These receptors were taken from an adult who received the AZD1222 COVID-19 vaccine.

This clone was seen once. The chain joins TRBV5-1 to TRBJ2-1; 10 bases match TRBD2. Germline CDR1 is SGHRS and CDR2 is YFSETQ. CDR3 length: 16 residues. Trimming removed 3 bases from V and 7 bases from J; junction bases left unmatched: 10. CDR3 loop: CASSSTPGLAKNEQFF. The CDR3 region has the DNA TGCGCCAGCAGCTCGACCCCGGGACTAGCGAAAAATGAGCAGTTCTTC.

The V and J genes are TRBV5-6 and TRBJ2-1; 11 positions agree with TRBD2. Trimming took 0 bases from V and 4 from J; bases not matched to a gene: 3. The CDR3 covers 16 residues. In germline, CDR1 is SGHDT, CDR2 YYEEEE. The DNA for the CDR3 is TGTGCCAGCAGCTTGGGGGGGACTAGCGGATACAATGAGCAGTTCTTC. As protein: CASSLGGTSGYNEQFF.

The gene calls are TRBV18 and TRBJ2-3; the match to TRBD2 covers 10 bases. Germline V gene lookup returns CDR1 KGHSH and CDR2 LQKENI. The CDR3 length is 15 residues. Losses at the gene ends were 3 bases for V and 2 bases for J; bases not matched to a gene: 2. The CDR3 region has the DNA TGTGCCAGCTCACCTACTAGCGGGGCCACAGATACGCAGTATTTT. Its protein product is CASSPTSGATDTQYF.

The CDR3 sequence is CASSPTGFNTGELFF. The CDR3 nucleotides are TGTGCCAGCAGTCCCACAGGGTTCAACACCGGGGAGCTGTTTTTT. J is TRBJ2-2 and V is TRBV6-5, with TRBD1 as a possible D gene (6 bases). The CDR3 is 15 amino acids. The V gene's germline CDR1 is MNHEY and CDR2 SVGAGI. Trimming removed 5 bases from V and 2 bases from J, with 12 bases in between.

This clone was seen a single time. The V gene is TRBV28, the J gene TRBJ2-4, with no clear D. V lost 5 bases and J 0 bases, leaving 11 bases between the germline ends. The V gene's germline CDR1 is MDHEN and CDR2 SYDVKM. There are 15 residues in the CDR3. The CDR3 nucleotides read TGTGCCAGCAGTCCCCCTAGGACAGCCAAAAACATTCAGTACTTC. It translates to CASSPPRTAKNIQYF.

The genes are TRBV27 and TRBJ2-3; D gene unclear. V lost 5 bases and J lost 2, with 5 bases in between. In germline, CDR1 is MNHEY, CDR2 SMNVEV (reference sequence). The CDR3 contains 12 residues. CDR3 in amino acids: CASSIDTDTQYF. CDR3 bases: TGTGCCAGCAGTATAGACACAGATACGCAGTATTTT.

The V gene is TRBV27, the J gene TRBJ1-6; D ambiguous. Trimming pared 3 bases from V and 0 bases from J, leaving 12 bases between. The CDR3 has 17 residues. From germline, CDR1 is MNHEY and CDR2 SMNVEV (reference sequence). The CDR3 spells CASSLEYKSSYNSPLHF. The CDR3 nucleotides are TGTGCCAGCAGTTTGGAATACAAGAGCTCCTATAATTCACCCCTCCACTTT.

This clone was seen just once. V and J are TRBV19 and TRBJ1-4; D call uncertain. The ends were cut back, 6 bases at V and 6 bases at J, with 11 bases in the middle. This CDR3 is 13 amino acids long. The V gene's germline CDR1 is LNHDA and CDR2 SQIVND (reference sequence). The CDR3 loop is CASRRSRDEKLFF. CDR3 DNA: TGTGCCAGTAGGCGGAGTAGGGATGAAAAACTGTTTTTT.

The genes are TRBV28 and TRBJ1-2, with 10 bases identical to TRBD1. CDR1 is MDHEN, CDR2 SYDVKM, per germline. V gave up 5 bases and J gave up 3 bases; unmatched junction bases: 9. The CDR3 spans 16 residues. The DNA for the CDR3 is TGTGCCAGCAGTCTCTACCTCGGGACAGGGGACTATGGCTACACCTTC. This encodes CASSLYLGTGDYGYTF.

This chain links TRBV7-2 with TRBJ2-5, with TRBD2 matching over 8 bases. The CDR3 is made up of 18 amino acids. Germline CDR1 SGHTA, CDR2 FQGNSA. The junction had 19 bases not matched to a gene; V was cut back by 5 bases and J by 5 bases. In nucleotides, the CDR3 is TGTGCCAGCAGCCCTAACAGGGCCGGGGGGGCCCCGCGGGAGACCCAGTACTTC. As protein: CASSPNRAGGAPRETQYF.